Listed here are 10 T cell receptor beta chains from one sample, sequenced in a study of blood T cell repertoires in COVID-19. The table came from immunoSEQ multiplex PCR; TCRdb's copy has only in-frame clones and leaves some out. This table holds nearly 110,000 clones, around 78% found once. The sequenced sample was peripheral blood. The receptors shown here come from an elderly man with COVID-19, enrolled during active disease.

This rearrangement joins TRBV15 to TRBJ1-5; 8 nucleotides align to TRBD1. V gave up 1 base and J gave up 6 bases; unmatched junction bases: 2. The CDR3 runs to 14 residues. The germline CDR1 and CDR2 sequences are LNHNV and YYDKDF (reference sequence). Here the CDR3 reads CATSRGQGTQPQHF. CDR3 nucleotides: TGTGCCACCAGCAGAGGACAGGGGACTCAGCCCCAGCATTTT.

The chain recombines TRBV12-3 or TRBV12-4 with TRBJ1-6, with D possibly being TRBD1 (5 bases). The CDR3 is 12 amino acids. The V gene lost 7 bases and the J gene lost 7 bases, with 8 bases spanning the gap. The chain's CDR3 is CASTRGNSPLHF. The CDR3 nucleotides are TGTGCCAGCACCCGGGGGAATTCACCCCTCCACTTT.

The chain joins TRBV28 to TRBJ1-6, with D possibly matching TRBD1 (5 bases). The CDR3 runs 14 residues. Per germline, CDR1 MDHEN and CDR2 SYDVKM. The germline V and J ends were trimmed by 0 bases and 7 bases, with 7 bases remaining between them. The CDR3 region is CASSLWQGNSPLHF. The DNA of the CDR3 is TGTGCCAGCAGTTTATGGCAGGGAAATTCACCCCTCCACTTT.

The rearrangement links TRBV28 to TRBJ2-1, with no clear D. This CDR3 is 19 amino acids long. Between the trimmed V and J ends, which lost 7 bases and 0 bases, there was a span of 25 bases. CDR1 is MDHEN and CDR2 is SYDVKM in the germline V gene. The CDR3: CASNRPAVPTSGSYNEQFF. CDR3 coding DNA: TGTGCCAGCAACCGGCCAGCAGTCCCGACATCAGGCTCCTACAATGAGCAGTTCTTC.

This clone was picked up a small number of times. The chain employs TRBV19 and TRBJ2-3; 8 nucleotides line up with TRBD2. Germline values: CDR1 LNHDA, CDR2 SQIVND (reference sequence). The CDR3 runs to 14 residues. J was trimmed by 2 bases and V by 6 bases; bases with no gene match: 4. The CDR3 here is CASRPGLDTDTQYF. The CDR3 bases are TGTGCCAGTAGGCCGGGACTAGACACAGATACGCAGTATTTT.

Notes on this clone: Other DNA sequences in this sample translate to the same CDR3. The genes are TRBV3-1 (or the pseudogene TRBV3-2) and TRBJ2-1; TRBD1 aligns across 7 bases. This CDR3 has 15 residues. Germline assignment: CDR1 LGHDT and CDR2 YNNKEL (reference sequence). V dropped 2 bases and J dropped 1; count of bases not matched to a gene: 2. The CDR3 is CASSQTGDSYNEQFF. CDR3 nucleotides: TGTGCCAGCAGCCAAACAGGGGATTCCTACAATGAGCAGTTCTTC.

The CDR3 DNA follows: TGTGCCAGCAGCGGGGACAGGGGCACAGATACGCAGTATTTT. This sequence encodes CASSGDRGTDTQYF. V usage is TRBV9 and J usage is TRBJ2-3; TRBD1 matches 9 bases. V shed 3 bases, J shed 1 base, and the junction held 0 bases outside the gene matches. The germline CDR1 and CDR2 sequences are SGDLS and YYNGEE. This CDR3 comprises 14 residues.

V gene TRBV6-5 combines with J gene TRBJ2-3; 7 bases agree with TRBD1. Germline trimming cut 2 bases from V and 3 bases from J; bases unmatched to any gene: 8. Germline V gene data show CDR1 as MNHEY and CDR2 as SVGAGI. There are 16 residues in the CDR3. CDR3 protein: CASSYRQGLGTDTQYF. The CDR3 region has the DNA TGTGCCAGCAGTTACCGACAGGGCCTAGGGACAGATACGCAGTATTTT.

This clone was observed a few times. The chain links TRBV9 to TRBJ2-7, with a possible D match to TRBD2 (5 bases). The CDR3 extends over 15 amino acids. Trimming cost V 0 bases and J 2 bases, with 12 bases left between them. Germline-derived CDR1 and CDR2 are SGDLS and YYNGEE. The chain's CDR3 is CASSVASGLPYEQYF. CDR3 in DNA: TGTGCCAGCAGCGTAGCGAGCGGACTCCCCTACGAGCAGTACTTC.

The chain recombines TRBV28 with TRBJ1-5, with a weak D call TRBD1 (5 bases). CDR3 size: 15 residues. The germline V gene encodes CDR1 MDHEN and CDR2 SYDVKM. Between the trimmed V and J ends, which lost 3 bases and 2 bases, there was a span of 11 bases. This CDR3 reads CASSFLGGGNQPQHF. The CDR3 nucleotides are TGTGCCAGCAGTTTCCTGGGGGGGGGCAATCAGCCCCAGCATTTT.